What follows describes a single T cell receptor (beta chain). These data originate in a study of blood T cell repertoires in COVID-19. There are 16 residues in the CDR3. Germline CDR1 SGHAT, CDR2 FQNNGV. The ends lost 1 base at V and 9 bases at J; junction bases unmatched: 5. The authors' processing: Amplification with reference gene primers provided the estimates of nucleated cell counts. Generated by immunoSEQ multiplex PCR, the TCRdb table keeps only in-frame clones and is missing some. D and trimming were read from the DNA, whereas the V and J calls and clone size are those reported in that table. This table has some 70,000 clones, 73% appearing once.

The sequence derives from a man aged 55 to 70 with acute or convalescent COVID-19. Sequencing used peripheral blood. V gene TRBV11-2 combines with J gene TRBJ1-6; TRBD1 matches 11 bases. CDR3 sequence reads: CASSLVGTGGSSPLHF. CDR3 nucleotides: TGTGCCAGCAGCTTAGTAGGGACAGGGGGAAGTTCACCCCTCCACTTT.